This TCR beta chain was sequenced in a study of brain metastases from non-small cell lung cancer. Study-wide findings and caveats: Fewer infiltrating T cells were found in brain metastases than primaries. In about 60% of brain metastases, T-cell clones were expanded compared with matched primary tumors. Metastases had sparse T cells but largely shared repertoires with primaries.

Data came from immunoSEQ multiplex PCR; TCRdb stores just in-frame clones and leaves some out. The sample carries roughly 6,200 clones, 82% recorded once. Germline CDR1 is SGHRS and CDR2 is YFSETQ. The CDR3 contains 16 residues. Trimming took 0 bases from V and 1 from J, leaving 10 bases between them. A remark on this clone: The antigen remains undetermined.

This TCR derives from a donor at least 40 years old with non-small cell lung cancer. Sequencing was performed on primary lung tumor tissue. The rearrangement joins TRBV5-1 to TRBJ2-2, with TRBD1 as a possible D gene (6 bases). CDR3 sequence reads: CASSLVQGLNTGELFF. In DNA, the CDR3 is TGCGCCAGCAGCTTGGTTCAGGGGTTGAACACCGGGGAGCTGTTTTTT.